The text below deals with one TCR beta chain. Participants had their cohort set by participant-reported clinical history. This record comes from a study of blood T cell repertoires in COVID-19. Germline CDR1 and CDR2: DFQATT and SNEGSKA (reference sequence). This CDR3 contains 11 residues. V lost 1 base to trimming and J lost 13 bases, with 11 bases between them. Here immunoSEQ multiplex PCR was the method, and the copy in TCRdb shows in-frame clones only, minus some. The repertoire includes roughly 400,000 clones, more than 70% of them detected once, and approximately 1.3% sits in the top ten. The sequence came from a woman under 30 who had been exposed to COVID-19. The source material was PBMCs or T cells enriched from blood (not recorded which). V usage is TRBV20-1 and J usage is TRBJ2-1; possibly TRBD2 for D (5 bases). In DNA form, the CDR3 reads TGCAGTGCTAGAGTGGCCGGGGTTCAGTTCTTC. Translation: CSARVAGVQFF.